Following are 25 T cell receptor beta chains from one sample sequenced in a study of regulatory T cells in long-lasting Graves disease. As to time point: newly diagnosed GD, antithyroid drugs for less than 3 months. With RNA extracted from PBMCs as input, the TCR library was made. Building the TCR beta libraries relied on iRepertoire HTBI primers, and CDR3 regions underwent Arm-PCR. TCRdb ran MiXCR on the multiplex PCR reads and lists one entry per CDR3 protein. Here the sample spans roughly 530,000 distinct CDR3 sequences, around 16% being singletons. These data also formed part of another study, on T cells in Graves' hyperthyroidism and ophthalmopathy.

The material was peripheral blood mononuclear cells (PBMCs), obtained at new diagnosis, from a patient treated with antithyroid drugs. The origin of the receptors is a woman aged 35-65 years with Graves disease.

This clonotype showed up many times. The chain has TRBV6-2 or TRBV6-3 and TRBJ2-5; 14 bases line up with TRBD2. The germline V gene has CDR1 MNHEY and CDR2 SVGEGT. The CDR3 is made up of 13 amino acids. Trimming removed 5 bases from V and 10 bases from J; junction bases left unmatched: 3. CDR3 in DNA: TGTGCCAGCAGTGGACTAGCGGGGGGCCTCCAGTACTTC. Translation: CASSGLAGGLQYF.

This rearrangement joins TRBV5-1 to TRBJ2-7, with 9 positions matching TRBD2. V shed 4 bases and J 4 bases; nucleotides not matched to a gene: 6. This CDR3 comprises 14 residues. Per the germline V gene, CDR1 is SGHRS and CDR2 is YFSETQ. CDR3 DNA: TGCGCCAGCAGCCCAGCGGGGGGATTATACGAGCAGTACTTC. Translation gives CASSPAGGLYEQYF. Full variable domain (outside the CDR3, taken from reference TRBV5-1 and TRBJ2-7): KAGVTQTPRYLIKTRGQQVTLSCSPISGHRSVSWYQQTPGQGLQFLFEYFSETQRNKGNFPGRFSGRQFSNSRSEMNVSTLELGDSALYLCASSPAGGLYEQYFGPGTRLTVT.

This clonotype was seen many times. The V gene is TRBV5-5, the J gene TRBJ2-1, with 8 bases lining up with TRBD2. V lost 4 bases, J lost 1 base, and 7 bases stayed unmatched. The germline CDR1 and CDR2 sequences are SGHKS and YYEKEE (reference sequence). This CDR3 has 16 amino acids. The CDR3 DNA sequence: TGTGCCAGCAGCGGGTGGGCGGGGGGATCCTACAATGAGCAGTTCTTC. This codes for CASSGWAGGSYNEQFF.

This chain joins TRBV9 and TRBJ2-7; D gene ambiguous. Germline lookup yields CDR1 SGDLS and CDR2 YYNGEE. This CDR3 has 13 residues. Trimming took 0 bases from V and 0 from J, leaving 4 bases between them. The CDR3 bases are TGTGCCAGCAGCGTAGTGGACTCCTACGAGCAGTACTTC. It codes for CASSVVDSYEQYF.

The chain combines TRBV7-3 with TRBJ2-2, with a possible D match to TRBD1 (6 bases). Trimming took off 7 bases at V and 0 bases at J, with 9 bases between the two ends. The germline CDR1 and CDR2 sequences are SGHTA and FQGTGA. The CDR3 has 14 residues. CDR3 residues: CASTKGANTGELFF. CDR3 coding DNA: TGTGCCAGCACCAAGGGGGCGAACACCGGGGAGCTGTTTTTT.

In its sample, this clonotype was seen many times. The rearrangement links TRBV7-6 to TRBJ2-1; a weak D match, TRBD2 (5 bases). The CDR3 has 12 amino acids. Trimming left V 5 bases short and J 7 bases short, with 9 bases between. CDR1 and CDR2 (germline): SGHVS, FNYEAQ. CDR3 loop: CASSQTGNEQFF. CDR3 nucleotides: TGTGCCAGCAGCCAGACGGGGAATGAGCAGTTCTTC.

This clonotype was observed at least ten times. The V call is TRBV6-1, the J call TRBJ1-1; no firm D call. Trimming stripped 6 bases from V and 1 base from J, with 9 bases between. Germline V CDR1 and CDR2: MNHNS, SASEGT. This CDR3 comprises 13 residues. CDR3 region: CASSAVENTEAFF. The CDR3 nucleotides read TGTGCCAGCAGCGCGGTGGAGAACACTGAAGCTTTCTTT.

This clonotype appeared many times. The chain recombines TRBV28 with TRBJ2-5; maybe TRBD2 (5 bases). This CDR3 has 14 amino acids. Trimming took off 6 bases at V and 2 bases at J, with 13 bases between the two ends. The germline CDR1 and CDR2 sequences are MDHEN and SYDVKM. The CDR3 loop reads CASRVRGLQETQYF. DNA of the CDR3: TGTGCCAGCAGGGTTAGAGGGCTGCAAGAGACCCAGTACTTC.

This CDR3 reads CASILFGRFGGNTIYF. The CDR3 coding sequence is TGTGCCAGCATCCTCTTTGGCAGGTTCGGGGGAAACACCATATATTTT. The chain couples TRBV6-1 to TRBJ1-3; D gene ambiguous. V lost 7 bases, J lost 4 bases, and 20 bases lay in between. This CDR3 is 16 amino acids long. Germline lookup yields CDR1 MNHNS and CDR2 SASEGT.

In this sample, this clonotype turned up a few times. The chain combines TRBV7-8 with TRBJ1-2; no firm D call. The germline CDR1 and CDR2 sequences are SGHVS and FQNEAQ. Trimming took 2 bases from V and 8 from J, leaving 18 bases between them. The CDR3 sequence is 15 residues long. The CDR3 sequence is CASSLSSNAVAGYTF. The DNA for the CDR3 is TGTGCCAGCAGCTTATCCTCGAACGCGGTGGCGGGCTACACCTTC. Together with reference TRBV7-8 and TRBJ1-2, the CDR3 gives the full variable domain: GAGVSQSPRYKVAKRGQDVALRCDPISGHVSLFWYQQALGQGPEFLTYFQNEAQLDKSGLPSDRFFAERPEGSVSTLKIQRTQQEDSAVYLCASSLSSNAVAGYTFGSGTRLTVV.

The rearrangement links TRBV10-3 to TRBJ1-1; possibly TRBD1 for D (5 bases). With 6 bases removed from V and 1 base from J, the gap between germline ends came to 9 bases. From germline, CDR1 is ENHRY and CDR2 SYGVKD. The length of the CDR3 is 13 residues. For the CDR3, the DNA is TGTGCCATCAGATTGACAGAGAACACTGAAGCTTTCTTT. Its translation: CAIRLTENTEAFF.

This clonotype was found many times. This chain links TRBV11-1 with TRBJ1-1; TRBD1 matches 7 bases. The CDR3 extends over 15 amino acids. The junction had 3 bases not matched to a gene; V was cut back by 0 bases and J by 2 bases. Germline V gene lookup returns CDR1 SGHAT and CDR2 FQDESV (reference sequence). Here the CDR3 reads CASSLAGTDNTEAFF. CDR3 in DNA: TGTGCCAGCAGCTTAGCTGGGACAGACAACACTGAAGCTTTCTTT. Full variable domain (missing parts from reference TRBV11-1 and TRBJ1-1): EAEVAQSPRYKITEKSQAVAFWCDPISGHATLYWYRQILGQGPELLVQFQDESVVDDSQLPKDRFSAERLKGVDSTLKIQPAELGDSAMYLCASSLAGTDNTEAFFGQGTRLTVV.

The J gene is TRBJ2-7, the V gene TRBV7-2; D is uncertain. Germline assignment: CDR1 SGHTA and CDR2 FQGNSA. The CDR3 is 12 residues long. Trimming took 1 base from V and 9 from J, leaving 10 bases between them. CDR3 coding DNA: TGTGCCAGCAGCTTAGGGGTAGGTGGGCAGTACTTC. Protein sequence: CASSLGVGGQYF.

The chain uses TRBV5-5 and TRBJ1-6; 7 bases line up with TRBD1. The germline V gene encodes CDR1 SGHKS and CDR2 YYEKEE (reference sequence). V was pared by 6 bases and J by 8 bases, with 11 bases of the junction left unmatched. This CDR3 is 15 amino acids long. CDR3 residues: CASNQQGFLDSPLHF. As DNA, the CDR3 is TGTGCCAGCAACCAACAGGGGTTTCTGGATTCACCCCTCCACTTT.

In this sample, this clonotype turned up a few times. The CDR3 spells CSARRQALGEQYF. CDR3 in DNA: TGCAGTGCTAGACGCCAGGCCCTCGGCGAGCAGTACTTC. This rearrangement joins TRBV20-1 to TRBJ2-7; D is ambiguous. This CDR3 is 13 amino acids long. From germline, CDR1 is DFQATT and CDR2 SNEGSKA (reference sequence). V gave up 2 bases and J gave up 6 bases, with 14 bases separating them.

A note on this clonotype: This may stem from a read error, because a much larger clone lies one nucleotide away. The chain links TRBV7-3 to TRBJ2-1; 10 nucleotides line up with TRBD2. The CDR3 is 16 residues long. Germline-derived CDR1 and CDR2 are SGHTA and FQGTGA. Trimming took 3 bases from V and 0 from J; bases not matched to a gene: 2. The CDR3 loop is CASSFLAGASYNEQFF. The CDR3 nucleotides are TGTGCCAGCAGCTTTCTAGCGGGGGCCTCCTACAATGAGCAGTTCTTC.

The rearrangement uses TRBV27 and TRBJ2-3; 7 positions match TRBD2. The CDR3 runs to 18 residues. Trimming cost V 7 bases and J 2 bases; bases outside gene matches: 18. Looked up from germline, CDR1 is MNHEY and CDR2 is SMNVEV (reference sequence). This chain's CDR3 is CASKPFEYTGGSTDTQYF. The DNA for the CDR3 is TGTGCCAGCAAACCTTTTGAATACACGGGGGGTTCCACAGATACGCAGTATTTT.

This clonotype was seen at least ten times. The chain combines TRBV18 with TRBJ2-7; 8 bases line up with TRBD1. V trimming: 0 bases; J trimming: 3 bases; junction bases outside the gene matches: 1. This CDR3 spans 14 amino acids. Germline V gene lookup returns CDR1 KGHSH and CDR2 LQKENI. The CDR3 DNA is TGTGCCAGCTCACCACCGGACAGGGACTACGAGCAGTACTTC. This gives the protein CASSPPDRDYEQYF.

This clonotype was detected ten times or more. The chain uses TRBV12-3 or TRBV12-4 and TRBJ1-5; maybe TRBD1 (6 bases). V was clipped by 5 bases and J by 3 bases, with 14 bases between them. There are 15 residues in the CDR3. In nucleotides, the CDR3 is TGTGCCAGCAGTCTCAGGGCAGGGGACAATCAGCCCCAGCATTTT. Translated, it gives CASSLRAGDNQPQHF.

In its sample, this clonotype was seen a few times. The V and J genes are TRBV24-1 and TRBJ2-5; the match to TRBD2 covers 12 bases. The V gene end was trimmed by 4 bases and the J gene end by 7 bases; junction bases not matched to a gene: 6. The germline V gene encodes CDR1 KGHDR and CDR2 SFDVKD. The CDR3 covers 15 residues. The CDR3 nucleotides are TGTGCCACCAGTGACTCGGGACTAGCGGGCGGGACCCAGTACTTC. Encoded protein: CATSDSGLAGGTQYF.

This clonotype was counted ten times or more. The rearrangement links TRBV5-1 to TRBJ2-7, with D hard to call. The V gene's germline CDR1 is SGHRS and CDR2 YFSETQ. Trimming cost V 4 bases and J 2 bases, with 7 bases left between them. This CDR3 spans 12 amino acids. The CDR3 nucleotides are TGCGCCAGCAGCGTCCCCGCCTACGAGCAGTACTTC. Amino acids: CASSVPAYEQYF.

This rearrangement joins TRBV19 to TRBJ1-2; 8 nucleotides agree with TRBD1. Germline V CDR1 and CDR2: LNHDA, SQIVND (reference sequence). CDR3 length equals 13 residues. The V segment lost 6 bases and the J segment 8 bases; nucleotides outside the gene matches: 8. CDR3: CASSLTGEWGYTF. The CDR3 nucleotides are TGTGCCAGTAGCCTGACAGGGGAGTGGGGCTACACCTTC.

This clonotype has more than one count but fewer than ten. The chain employs TRBV18 and TRBJ2-1, with 11 positions matching TRBD1. V lost 2 bases and J lost 7; bases outside the gene matches: 7. The CDR3 runs to 16 residues. CDR1 and CDR2 (germline): KGHSH, LQKENI. This chain's CDR3 is CASSPEDRGRRNEQFF. The DNA of the CDR3 is TGTGCCAGCTCACCAGAGGACAGGGGGCGTAGGAATGAGCAGTTCTTC.

This clonotype has just a few counts. The chain combines TRBV7-2 with TRBJ2-1, with TRBD2 matching over 7 bases. Germline CDR1 and CDR2: SGHTA and FQGNSA. J gave up 7 bases and V 5 bases, and 8 bases lay outside the gene matches. The CDR3 has 14 amino acids. The CDR3 DNA reads as TGTGCCAGCAGCCAGACTAGCCGGCGGAATGAGCAGTTCTTC. Protein: CASSQTSRRNEQFF.

J is TRBJ2-7 and V is TRBV7-9; no definite D call. This CDR3 has 13 residues. V lost 5 bases and J 4 bases, leaving 12 bases between the germline ends. Germline values: CDR1 SEHNR, CDR2 FQNEAQ (reference sequence). The CDR3 coding sequence is TGTGCCAGCAGCCCCCGGGCATTATACGAGCAGTACTTC. As protein: CASSPRALYEQYF. The complete variable domain, with remaining parts taken from reference TRBV7-9 and TRBJ2-7, reads DTGVSQNPRHKITKRGQNVTFRCDPISEHNRLYWYRQTLGQGPEFLTYFQNEAQLEKSRLLSDRFSAERPKGSFSTLEIQRTEQGDSAMYLCASSPRALYEQYFGPGTRLTVT.